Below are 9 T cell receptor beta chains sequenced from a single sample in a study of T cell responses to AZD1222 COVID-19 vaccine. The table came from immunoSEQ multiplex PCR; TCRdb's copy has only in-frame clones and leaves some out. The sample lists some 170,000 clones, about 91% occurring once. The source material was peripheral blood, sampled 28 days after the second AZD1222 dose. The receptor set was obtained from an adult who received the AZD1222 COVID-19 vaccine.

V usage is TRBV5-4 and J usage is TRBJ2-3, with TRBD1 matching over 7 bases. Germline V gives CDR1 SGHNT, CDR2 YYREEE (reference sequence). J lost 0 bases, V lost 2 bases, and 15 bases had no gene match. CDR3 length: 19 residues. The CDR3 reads CASSFGTESYPRSTDTQYF. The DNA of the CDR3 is TGTGCCAGCAGCTTTGGGACAGAGAGCTATCCCCGTAGCACAGATACGCAGTATTTT.

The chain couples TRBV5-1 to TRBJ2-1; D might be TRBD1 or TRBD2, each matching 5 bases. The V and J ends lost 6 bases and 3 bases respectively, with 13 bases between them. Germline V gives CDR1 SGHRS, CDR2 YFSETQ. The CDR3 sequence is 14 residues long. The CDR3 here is CASTQQEVYNEQFF. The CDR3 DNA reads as TGCGCCAGCACCCAACAGGAGGTCTACAATGAGCAGTTCTTC. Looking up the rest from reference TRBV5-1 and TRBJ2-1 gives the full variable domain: KAGVTQTPRYLIKTRGQQVTLSCSPISGHRSVSWYQQTPGQGLQFLFEYFSETQRNKGNFPGRFSGRQFSNSRSEMNVSTLELGDSALYLCASTQQEVYNEQFFGPGTRLTVL.

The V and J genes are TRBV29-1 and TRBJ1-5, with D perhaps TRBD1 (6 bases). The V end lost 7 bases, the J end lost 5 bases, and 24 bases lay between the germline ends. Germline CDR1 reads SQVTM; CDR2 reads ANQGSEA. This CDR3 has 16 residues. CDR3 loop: CSAKIGGQSIHQPQHF. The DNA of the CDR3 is TGCAGCGCCAAGATCGGGGGGCAATCGATACATCAGCCCCAGCATTTT.

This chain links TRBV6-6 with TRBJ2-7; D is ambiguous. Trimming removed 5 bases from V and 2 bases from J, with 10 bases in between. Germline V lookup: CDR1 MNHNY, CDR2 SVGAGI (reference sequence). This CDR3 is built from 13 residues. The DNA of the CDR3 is TGTGCCAGCAGTCCAATAAAGACCTACGAGCAGTACTTC. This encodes CASSPIKTYEQYF.

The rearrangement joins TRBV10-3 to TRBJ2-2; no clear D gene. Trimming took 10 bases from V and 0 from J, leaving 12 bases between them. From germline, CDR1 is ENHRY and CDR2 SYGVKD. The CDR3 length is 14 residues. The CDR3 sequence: CATLPNANTGELFF. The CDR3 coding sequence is TGTGCCACCTTGCCTAATGCGAACACCGGGGAGCTGTTTTTT.

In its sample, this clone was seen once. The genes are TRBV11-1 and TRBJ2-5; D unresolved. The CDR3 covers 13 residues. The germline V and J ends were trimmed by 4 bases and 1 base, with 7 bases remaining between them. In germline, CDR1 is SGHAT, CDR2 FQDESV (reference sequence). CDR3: CASSSGPQETQYF. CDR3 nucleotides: TGTGCCAGCAGCTCCGGCCCCCAAGAGACCCAGTACTTC.

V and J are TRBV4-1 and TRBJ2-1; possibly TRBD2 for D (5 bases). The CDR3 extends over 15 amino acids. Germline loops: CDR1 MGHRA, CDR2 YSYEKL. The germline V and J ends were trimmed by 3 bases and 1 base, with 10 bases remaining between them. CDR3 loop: CASSQSGASYNEQFF. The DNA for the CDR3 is TGCGCCAGCAGCCAGAGCGGCGCTTCCTACAATGAGCAGTTCTTC.

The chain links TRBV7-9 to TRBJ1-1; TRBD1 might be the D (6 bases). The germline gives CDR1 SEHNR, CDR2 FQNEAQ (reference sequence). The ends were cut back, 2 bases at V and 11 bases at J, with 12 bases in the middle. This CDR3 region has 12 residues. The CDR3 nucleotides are TGTGCCAGCAGCTTAAAACAGGGCCTGGCTTTCTTT. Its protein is CASSLKQGLAFF.

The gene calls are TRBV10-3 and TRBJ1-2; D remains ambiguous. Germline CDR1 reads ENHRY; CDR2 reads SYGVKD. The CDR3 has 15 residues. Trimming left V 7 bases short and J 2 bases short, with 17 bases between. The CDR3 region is CAINQDRDQNYGYTF. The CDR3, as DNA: TGTGCCATCAACCAGGACCGGGATCAGAACTATGGCTACACCTTC.